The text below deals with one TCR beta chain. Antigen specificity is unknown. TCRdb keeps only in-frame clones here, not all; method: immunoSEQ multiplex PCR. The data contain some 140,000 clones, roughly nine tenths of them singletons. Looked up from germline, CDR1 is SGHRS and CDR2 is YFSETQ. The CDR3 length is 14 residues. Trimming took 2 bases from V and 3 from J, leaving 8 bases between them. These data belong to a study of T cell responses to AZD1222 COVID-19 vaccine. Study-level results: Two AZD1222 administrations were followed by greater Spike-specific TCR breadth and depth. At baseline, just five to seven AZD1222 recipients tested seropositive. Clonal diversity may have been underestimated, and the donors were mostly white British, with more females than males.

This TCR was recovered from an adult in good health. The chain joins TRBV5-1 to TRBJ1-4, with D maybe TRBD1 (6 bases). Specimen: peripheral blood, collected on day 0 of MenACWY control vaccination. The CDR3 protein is CASSFRTANEKLFF. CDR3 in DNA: TGCGCCAGCAGCTTCCGGACAGCTAATGAAAAACTGTTTTTT.